One sample yielded the 24 T cell receptor beta chains listed below, sequenced in a study of T-cell memory formation after mild COVID-19. One entry per CDR3 protein results from TCRdb running MiXCR on the 5' RACE reads. This table holds 150,000 to 200,000 distinct CDR3 sequences, approximately 17% found once. Input material: PBMCs or a T cell subset sorted from them (not recorded which). These TCRs come from a man aged 18-30 years who had mild COVID-19 (a few samples of this study predate the infection). Cell type and time point are not known.

V usage is TRBV11-2 and J usage is TRBJ2-6, with TRBD2 as a possible D gene (6 bases). V was cut by 1 base and J by 0 bases, with 10 bases left in between. This CDR3 is 17 amino acids long. Germline V gene lookup returns CDR1 SGHAT and CDR2 FQNNGV. The CDR3 sequence: CASSLASATSGANVLTF. For the CDR3, the DNA is TGTGCCAGCAGCTTAGCTAGCGCGACCTCTGGGGCCAACGTCCTGACTTTC.

J is TRBJ2-3 and V is TRBV5-6; D not certain. Between the trimmed V and J ends, which lost 1 base and 1 base, there was a span of 13 bases. The CDR3 sequence is 16 residues long. CDR1 SGHDT and CDR2 YYEEEE come from the germline V gene. CDR3 residues: CASSLRLMIGTDTQYF. The DNA for the CDR3 is TGTGCCAGCAGCTTGCGACTCATGATAGGCACAGATACGCAGTATTTT.

The rearrangement joins TRBV12-3 or TRBV12-4 to TRBJ1-2, with no clear D. Trimming shortened V by 7 bases and J by 6 bases, and 15 bases separated the two germline ends. The CDR3 covers 13 residues. The CDR3 DNA follows: TGTGCCAGCACCGAAAACGGGCCGGATGGCTACACCTTC. This sequence encodes CASTENGPDGYTF.

The chain has TRBV7-2 and TRBJ1-1; 10 nucleotides align to TRBD1. The germline V gene encodes CDR1 SGHTA and CDR2 FQGNSA. The CDR3 covers 16 residues. J lost 3 bases, V lost 3 bases, and 7 bases had no gene match. CDR3 DNA: TGTGCCAGCAGCTTCTCACCCGGGACAGGGGACACTGAAGCTTTCTTT. Its protein is CASSFSPGTGDTEAFF.

This clonotype was recorded a few times. The gene calls are TRBV6-5 and TRBJ2-5; D gene uncertain. Germline V CDR1 and CDR2: MNHEY, SVGAGI. The CDR3 extends over 12 amino acids. The V end lost 7 bases, the J end lost 4 bases, and 10 bases lay between the germline ends. CDR3 protein: CASTNQGETQYF. In DNA form, the CDR3 reads TGTGCCAGCACTAACCAAGGAGAGACCCAGTACTTC.

The chain is built from TRBV5-1 and TRBJ2-2; possibly TRBD1 for D (6 bases). Per the germline V gene, CDR1 is SGHRS and CDR2 is YFSETQ. This CDR3 spans 14 amino acids. V was shortened by 6 bases and J by 1 base, with 10 bases between the two germline ends. The CDR3 reads CASNSGENTGELFF. DNA for the CDR3: TGCGCCAGCAACTCAGGGGAGAACACCGGGGAGCTGTTTTTT.

The rearrangement links TRBV20-1 to TRBJ2-7; weak D call: TRBD2 (6 bases). Germline V gene lookup returns CDR1 DFQATT and CDR2 SNEGSKA (reference sequence). This CDR3 has 15 amino acids. Trimming shortened V by 0 bases and J by 5 bases, and 17 bases separated the two germline ends. CDR3 in DNA: TGCAGTGCTAGAGATGGCCTGGGGGGAAGCCACGAGCAGTACTTC. This translates into CSARDGLGGSHEQYF.

The sample holds one count of this clonotype. The chain employs TRBV7-7 and TRBJ1-6; D is ambiguous. With 4 bases removed from V and 8 bases from J, the gap between germline ends came to 9 bases. The CDR3 totals 13 residues. Germline-derived CDR1 and CDR2 are SSHAT and FNYEAQ (reference sequence). The CDR3 DNA reads TGTGCCAGCAGCTCCGACACGTATTCACCCCTCCACTTT. Protein: CASSSDTYSPLHF.

This chain joins TRBV29-1 and TRBJ1-2; TRBD1 agrees at 10 bases. The CDR3 extends over 11 amino acids. The V and J ends lost 8 bases and 7 bases, in that order; junction bases with no gene match: 4. Germline CDR1 SQVTM, CDR2 ANQGSEA. Here the CDR3 reads CSTGQGGGYTF. The CDR3 DNA sequence: TGCAGCACTGGACAGGGGGGTGGCTACACCTTC.

This clonotype was seen many times. The chain employs TRBV7-2 and TRBJ2-7, with no clear D. The CDR3 consists of 13 residues. Trimming took 2 bases from V and 3 from J, leaving 8 bases between them. CDR1 is SGHTA and CDR2 is FQGNSA in the germline V gene. In DNA, the CDR3 is TGTGCCAGCAGCTTAAGGGTAAACTACGAGCAGTACTTC. Its translation: CASSLRVNYEQYF.

The V and J genes are TRBV6-5 and TRBJ2-7, with D hard to call. The CDR3 spans 13 residues. Between the trimmed V and J ends, which lost 5 bases and 6 bases, there was a span of 14 bases. Germline CDR1 MNHEY, CDR2 SVGAGI. The CDR3 is CASSPLVLGEQYF. The CDR3 region has the DNA TGTGCCAGCAGTCCCCTGGTCTTGGGCGAGCAGTACTTC.

The sample holds a few counts of this clonotype. The junction shows a germline mismatch at one end, possibly a read error. The chain carries TRBV7-7 and TRBJ2-5, with a possible D match to TRBD2 (6 bases). The CDR3 length is 14 residues. Germline CDR1 is SSHAT and CDR2 is FNYEAQ (reference sequence). The CDR3 reads CASSGRRVGETQYF. CDR3 in DNA: TGTGCTAGCAGCGGGCGACGGGTGGGAGAGACCCAGTACTTC.

The gene calls are TRBV7-2 and TRBJ2-7; 9 bases are shared with TRBD1. Germline CDR1 and CDR2: SGHTA and FQGNSA. Unmatched junction bases numbered 2, after V lost 1 base and J lost 4 bases. The CDR3 length is 14 residues. CDR3 sequence (DNA): TGTGCCAGCAGCTTAGACAGGGGGCTATACGAGCAGTACTTC. It encodes CASSLDRGLYEQYF.

The V gene is TRBV10-3, the J gene TRBJ2-2; 8 bases match TRBD1. This CDR3 is built from 14 residues. V lost 10 bases, J lost 4 bases, and 8 bases stayed unmatched. The germline CDR1 and CDR2 sequences are ENHRY and SYGVKD. The CDR3: CATATGVPTGELFF. CDR3 coding DNA: TGTGCCACCGCGACAGGGGTACCCACCGGGGAGCTGTTTTTT.

CDR3 nucleotides: TGTGCCAGCAGCACCGGGACAGGCAGCACAGATACGCAGTATTTT. Translation: CASSTGTGSTDTQYF. J is TRBJ2-3 and V is TRBV28; 8 bases agree with TRBD1. CDR3 size: 15 residues. CDR1 is MDHEN, CDR2 SYDVKM, per germline. The trim removed 6 bases at V and 0 bases at J, leaving 5 bases unmatched.

The gene calls are TRBV29-1 and TRBJ2-3, with D perhaps assigned TRBD1 or TRBD2 (5 bases each). V dropped 4 bases and J dropped 5 bases, with 10 bases sitting between them. Germline V gene data show CDR1 as SQVTM and CDR2 as ANQGSEA. This CDR3 is built from 12 residues. DNA of the CDR3: TGCAGCGTTGGGGGGTTGGTAGATACGCAGTATTTT. It yields the protein CSVGGLVDTQYF.

The sample holds a few counts of this clonotype. The rearrangement joins TRBV7-2 to TRBJ2-1; 8 bases align to TRBD2. V shed 5 bases and J 7 bases; nucleotides not matched to a gene: 10. The CDR3 sequence is 15 residues long. Germline V gives CDR1 SGHTA, CDR2 FQGNSA. The CDR3, as DNA: TGTGCCAGCAGCGTAGTCGGCCGGGGGGGGAATGAGCAGTTCTTC. The encoded protein is CASSVVGRGGNEQFF.

The table lists this clonotype with many counts. This chain uses TRBV10-2 with TRBJ2-5; tentative D call: TRBD1 (5 bases). Germline CDR1 and CDR2: WSHSY and SAAADI. CDR3 length equals 13 residues. Trimming cost V 5 bases and J 5 bases, with 12 bases left between them. In nucleotides, the CDR3 is TGCGCCAGCAGTTCCGACAGTAGGGAGACCCAGTACTTC. Translating gives CASSSDSRETQYF.

The V call is TRBV28, the J call TRBJ2-4; D might be TRBD1 (6 bases). The CDR3 length is 15 residues. The germline gives CDR1 MDHEN, CDR2 SYDVKM. The V gene lost 6 bases and the J gene lost 0 bases, with 12 bases spanning the gap. CDR3 nucleotide sequence: TGTGCCAGCAGGGTAGGGGGTATAGCCAAAAACATTCAGTACTTC. Amino acid sequence: CASRVGGIAKNIQYF.

The chain uses TRBV6-2 or TRBV6-3 and TRBJ2-2; 9 bases agree with TRBD2. Germline CDR1 MNHEY, CDR2 SVGEGT. This CDR3 region has 18 residues. The trim removed 2 bases at V and 5 bases at J, leaving 12 bases unmatched. Here the CDR3 reads CASSYPASGDWGTGELFF. As DNA, the CDR3 is TGTGCCAGCAGTTACCCGGCTAGCGGGGACTGGGGGACCGGGGAGCTGTTTTTT.

This clonotype was seen at least ten times. This sequence joins TRBV5-1 and TRBJ1-1; tentative D call: TRBD1 (6 bases). Germline CDR1 SGHRS, CDR2 YFSETQ. CDR3 length: 13 amino acids. V lost 6 bases, J lost 3 bases, and 12 bases lay in between. The CDR3 DNA reads as TGCGCCAGCACCCCGGACAGTCACACTGAAGCTTTCTTT. Encoded protein: CASTPDSHTEAFF.

The chain is built from TRBV9 and TRBJ1-2; TRBD1 aligns across 8 bases. The CDR3 has 14 amino acids. Germline V gives CDR1 SGDLS, CDR2 YYNGEE. Trimming removed 3 bases from V and 4 bases from J; junction bases left unmatched: 5. DNA for the CDR3: TGTGCCAGCAGCGCACGACAGGGGCTCTATGGCTACACCTTC. It yields the protein CASSARQGLYGYTF.

In this sample, this clonotype turned up a few times. The chain employs TRBV5-5 and TRBJ1-5; no clear D. The germline V gene has CDR1 SGHKS and CDR2 YYEKEE (reference sequence). V shed 0 bases and J shed 3 bases, with 4 bases lying between them. The CDR3 runs to 13 residues. CDR3 bases: TGTGCCAGCAGCTTGGAACTCAATCAGCCCCAGCATTTT. Its protein is CASSLELNQPQHF.

This clonotype was counted between two and nine times. The chain combines TRBV7-3 with TRBJ2-5; D uncertain. Germline loops: CDR1 SGHTA, CDR2 FQGTGA. There are 14 residues in the CDR3. V was clipped by 7 bases and J by 1 base, with 13 bases between them. CDR3 DNA sequence: TGTGCCAGCAAACAATCAGCAGCCCAAGAGACCCAGTACTTC. This encodes CASKQSAAQETQYF.